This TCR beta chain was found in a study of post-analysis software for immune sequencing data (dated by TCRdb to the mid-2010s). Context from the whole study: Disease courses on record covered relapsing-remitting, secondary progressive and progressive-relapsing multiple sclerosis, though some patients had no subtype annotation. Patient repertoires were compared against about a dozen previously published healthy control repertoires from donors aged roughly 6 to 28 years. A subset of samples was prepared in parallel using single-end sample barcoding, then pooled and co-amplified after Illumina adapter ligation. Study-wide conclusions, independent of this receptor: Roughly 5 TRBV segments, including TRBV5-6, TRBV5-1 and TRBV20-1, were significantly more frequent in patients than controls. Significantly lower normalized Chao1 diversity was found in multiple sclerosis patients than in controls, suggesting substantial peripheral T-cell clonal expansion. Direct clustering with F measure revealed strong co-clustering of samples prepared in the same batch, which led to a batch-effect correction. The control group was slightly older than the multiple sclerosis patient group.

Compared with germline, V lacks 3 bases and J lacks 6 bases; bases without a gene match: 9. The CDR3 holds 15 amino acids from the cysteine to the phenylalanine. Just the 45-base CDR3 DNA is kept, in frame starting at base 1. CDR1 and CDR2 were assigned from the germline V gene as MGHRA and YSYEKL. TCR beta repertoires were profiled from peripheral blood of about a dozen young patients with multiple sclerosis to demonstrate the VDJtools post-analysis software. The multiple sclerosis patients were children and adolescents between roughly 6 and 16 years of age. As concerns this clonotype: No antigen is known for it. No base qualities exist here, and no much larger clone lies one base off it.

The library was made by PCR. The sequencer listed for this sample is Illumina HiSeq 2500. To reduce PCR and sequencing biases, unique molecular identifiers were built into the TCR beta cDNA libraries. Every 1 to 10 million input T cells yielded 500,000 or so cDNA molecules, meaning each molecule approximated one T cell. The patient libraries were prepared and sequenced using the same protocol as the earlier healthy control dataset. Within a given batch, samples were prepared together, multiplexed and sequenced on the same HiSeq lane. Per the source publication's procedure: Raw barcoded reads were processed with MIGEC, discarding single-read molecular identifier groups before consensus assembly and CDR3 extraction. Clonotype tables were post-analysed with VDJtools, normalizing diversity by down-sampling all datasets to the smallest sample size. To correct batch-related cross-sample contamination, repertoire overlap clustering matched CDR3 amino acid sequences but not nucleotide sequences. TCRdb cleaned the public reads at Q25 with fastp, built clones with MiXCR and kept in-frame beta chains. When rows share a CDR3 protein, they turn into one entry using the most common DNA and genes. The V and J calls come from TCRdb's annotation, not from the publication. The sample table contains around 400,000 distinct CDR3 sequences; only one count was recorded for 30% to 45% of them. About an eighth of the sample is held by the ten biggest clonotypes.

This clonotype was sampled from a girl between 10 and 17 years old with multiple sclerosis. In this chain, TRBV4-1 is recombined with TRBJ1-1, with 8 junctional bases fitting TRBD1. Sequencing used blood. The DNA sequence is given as TGCGCCAGCAGCCACATCGGGACAGGCATTCCTGAAGCTTTCTTT. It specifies CASSHIGTGIPEAFF.